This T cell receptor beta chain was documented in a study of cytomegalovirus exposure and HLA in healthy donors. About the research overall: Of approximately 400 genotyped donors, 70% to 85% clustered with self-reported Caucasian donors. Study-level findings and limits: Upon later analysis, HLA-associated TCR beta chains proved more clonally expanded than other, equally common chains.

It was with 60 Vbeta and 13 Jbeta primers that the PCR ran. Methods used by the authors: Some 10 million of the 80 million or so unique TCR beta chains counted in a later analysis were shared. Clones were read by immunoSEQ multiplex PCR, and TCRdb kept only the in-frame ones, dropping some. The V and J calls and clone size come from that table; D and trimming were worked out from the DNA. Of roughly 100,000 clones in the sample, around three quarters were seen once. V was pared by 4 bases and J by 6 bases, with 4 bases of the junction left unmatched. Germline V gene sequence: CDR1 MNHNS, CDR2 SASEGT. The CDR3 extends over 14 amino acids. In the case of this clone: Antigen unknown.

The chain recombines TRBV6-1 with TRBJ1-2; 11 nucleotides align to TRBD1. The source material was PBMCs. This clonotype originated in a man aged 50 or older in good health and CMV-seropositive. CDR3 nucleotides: TGTGCCAGCAGTGGGACAGGGGGCCCGCATGGCTACACCTTC. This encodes CASSGTGGPHGYTF.